This T cell receptor beta chain was identified in a study of cytomegalovirus exposure and HLA in healthy donors. This clone was recorded once. Its specificity is not known. General study findings and limits: Presence/absence comparisons presumed near-even sequencing depth among donors. Association of approximately 18,000 TCR beta sequences with HLA alleles was found at 0.05 false discovery rate in a later analysis. The study dropped some indistinguishable V segments, TRBV6-2 and TRBV6-3 among them. A later analysis showed HLA-associated TCR beta chains outstripping equally common others in clonal expansion.

CDR3 length: 13 residues. V gave up 3 bases and J gave up 0 bases, with 6 bases separating them. CDR1 SGHRS and CDR2 YFSETQ come from the germline V gene. PCR was performed using 60 Vbeta and 13 Jbeta primers. Using immunoSEQ multiplex PCR, the repertoire was profiled, and TCRdb retains in-frame clones only, with some absent. Seen here are 150,000 to 200,000 clones, approximately 78% observed once, and the top ten hold approximately 3.1%. The chain employs TRBV5-1 and TRBJ1-1; no reliable D call. The TCR originated in a woman between 35 and 50 years old in good health and CMV-seronegative. Sequencing was carried out using PBMCs. CDR3 sequence (DNA): TGCGCCAGCAGCTCTGTTCTGAACACTGAAGCTTTCTTT. This translates into CASSSVLNTEAFF.